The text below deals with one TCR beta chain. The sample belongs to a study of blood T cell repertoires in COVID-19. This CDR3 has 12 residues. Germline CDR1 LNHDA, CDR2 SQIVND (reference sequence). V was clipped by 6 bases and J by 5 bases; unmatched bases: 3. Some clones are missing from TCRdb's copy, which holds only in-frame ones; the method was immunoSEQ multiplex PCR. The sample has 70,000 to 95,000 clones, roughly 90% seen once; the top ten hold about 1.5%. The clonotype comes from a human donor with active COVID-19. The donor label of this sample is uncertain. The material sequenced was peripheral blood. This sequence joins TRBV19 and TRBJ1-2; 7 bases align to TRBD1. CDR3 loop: CASRGQYYGYTF. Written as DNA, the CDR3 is TGTGCCAGTAGGGGACAGTATTATGGCTACACCTTC.